The clone carrying this T cell receptor (beta chain) was seen more than once but under ten times. The data stem from a study of blood T cell repertoires in COVID-19. Whole-study context: Italy, Spain and the United States were the sources of the convalescent and acute COVID-19 samples.

Data came from immunoSEQ multiplex PCR; TCRdb stores just in-frame clones and leaves some out. The profile shows about 440,000 clones, about 85% of them singletons. The receptor was derived from a woman younger than 30 with acute COVID-19. The specimen was PBMCs or T cells enriched from blood (not recorded which).

The CDR3: CASRPVGTNDEQYF. As DNA, the CDR3 is TGTGCCAGCAGACCCGTCGGGACTAACGACGAGCAGTACTTC. This chain links TRBV6-5 with TRBJ2-7; 7 bases align to TRBD2. Germline V gene data show CDR1 as MNHEY and CDR2 as SVGAGI. Germline trimming cut 6 bases from V and 5 bases from J; bases unmatched to any gene: 10. CDR3 length equals 14 residues.